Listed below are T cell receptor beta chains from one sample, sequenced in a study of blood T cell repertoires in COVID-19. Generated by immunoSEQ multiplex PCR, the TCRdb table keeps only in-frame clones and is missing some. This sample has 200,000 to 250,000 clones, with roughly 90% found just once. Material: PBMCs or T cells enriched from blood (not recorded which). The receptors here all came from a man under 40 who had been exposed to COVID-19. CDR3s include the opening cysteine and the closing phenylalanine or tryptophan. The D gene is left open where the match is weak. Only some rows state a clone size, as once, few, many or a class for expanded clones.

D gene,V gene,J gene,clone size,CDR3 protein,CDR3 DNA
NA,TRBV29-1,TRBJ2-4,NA,CSVVDENWAGGIQYF,TGCAGCGTTGTCGATGAGAACTGGGCAGGTGGGATTCAGTACTTC
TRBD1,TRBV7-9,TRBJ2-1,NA,CASSFYRTGLNEQFF,TGTGCCAGCAGCTTCTATAGGACAGGGCTGAATGAGCAGTTCTTC
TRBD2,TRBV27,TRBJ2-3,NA,CASREGLAGGTQYF,TGTGCCAGCAGGGAGGGACTAGCGGGGGGTACGCAGTATTTT
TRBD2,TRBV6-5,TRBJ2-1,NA,CASSPGTSVTHEQFF,TGTGCCAGCAGTCCCGGGACTAGCGTGACCCATGAGCAGTTCTTC
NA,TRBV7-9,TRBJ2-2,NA,CARGGTASTGELFF,TGTGCCAGGGGGGGAACGGCGTCGACCGGGGAGCTGTTTTTT
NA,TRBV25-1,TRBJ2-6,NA,CASSEYQAGANVLTF,TGTGCCAGCAGTGAATATCAGGCTGGGGCCAACGTCCTGACTTTC
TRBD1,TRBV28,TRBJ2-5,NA,CASSFRDRESRETQYF,TGTGCCAGCAGTTTCCGAGACAGGGAGTCTAGAGAGACCCAGTACTTC
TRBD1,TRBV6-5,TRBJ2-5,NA,CASSPQGGQETQYF,TGTGCCAGCAGTCCACAGGGGGGCCAAGAGACCCAGTACTTC
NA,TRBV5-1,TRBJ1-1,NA,CASSLVRGEAFF,TGCGCCAGCAGCTTGGTGAGAGGGGAAGCTTTCTTT
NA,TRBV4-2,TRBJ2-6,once,CASTRTPSGANVLTF,TGTGCCAGCACCAGGACACCCTCTGGGGCCAACGTCCTGACTTTC
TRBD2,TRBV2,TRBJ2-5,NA,CASSAQGTSAETQYF,TGTGCCAGCAGCGCGCAAGGGACTAGCGCAGAGACCCAGTACTTC
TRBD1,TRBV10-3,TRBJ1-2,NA,CAISQLGDRGPANYGYTF,TGTGCCATCAGTCAACTAGGTGACAGGGGCCCAGCTAACTATGGCTACACCTTC
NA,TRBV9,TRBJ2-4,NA,CASSVVSPKNIQYF,TGTGCCAGCAGCGTAGTTTCTCCCAAAAACATTCAGTACTTC
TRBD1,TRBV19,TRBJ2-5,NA,CASSTSTGETQYF,TGTGCCAGTAGTACCTCGACAGGGGAGACCCAGTACTTC
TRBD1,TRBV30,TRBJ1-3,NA,CAWRGQGAWNTIYF,TGTGCCTGGAGGGGACAGGGGGCCTGGAACACCATATATTTT
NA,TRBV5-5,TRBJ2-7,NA,CASSLGHSSYEQYF,TGTGCCAGCAGCTTGGGCCACTCCTCCTACGAGCAGTACTTC
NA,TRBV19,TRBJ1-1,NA,CASMMGHEAFF,TGTGCCAGTATGATGGGGCATGAAGCTTTCTTT
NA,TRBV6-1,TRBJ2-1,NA,CASSEAEGQVSGGSYNEQFF,TGTGCCAGCAGTGAAGCCGAGGGACAGGTCAGCGGGGGGTCCTACAATGAGCAGTTCTTC
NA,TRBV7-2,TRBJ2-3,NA,CASSLWGTPGGDTQYF,TGTGCCAGCAGCTTATGGGGGACCCCCGGGGGAGATACGCAGTATTTT
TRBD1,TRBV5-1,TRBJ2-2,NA,CASSNGTGLTGELFF,TGCGCCAGCAGCAACGGGACAGGGCTCACCGGGGAGCTGTTTTTT
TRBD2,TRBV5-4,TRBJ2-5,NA,CASSYEVAGGSETQYF,TGTGCCAGCAGCTATGAGGTAGCGGGGGGATCAGAGACCCAGTACTTC
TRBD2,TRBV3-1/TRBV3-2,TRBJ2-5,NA,CASSAGRGQETQYF,TGTGCCAGCAGCGCCGGGAGGGGACAAGAGACCCAGTACTTC
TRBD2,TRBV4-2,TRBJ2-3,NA,CASSQDRGTSGDTDTQYF,TGTGCCAGCAGCCAAGATCGGGGAACTAGCGGGGACACAGATACGCAGTATTTT
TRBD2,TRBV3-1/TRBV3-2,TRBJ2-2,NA,CASSPRLARPGELFF,TGTGCCAGCAGCCCCAGACTAGCCAGGCCCGGGGAGCTGTTTTTT
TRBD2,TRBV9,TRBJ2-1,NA,CASSVDGAGGYNEQFF,TGTGCCAGCAGCGTAGATGGAGCGGGGGGGTACAATGAGCAGTTCTTC
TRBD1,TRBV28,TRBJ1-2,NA,CASITAGQGWEGYTF,TGTGCCAGCATCACCGCGGGACAGGGGTGGGAGGGCTACACCTTC
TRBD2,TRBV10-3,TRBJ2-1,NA,CAISGSVTSGEQFF,TGTGCCATCAGTGGGTCGGTGACTAGCGGGGAGCAGTTCTTC